A selection of T cell receptor beta chains follows, all from one sample in a study of blood T cell repertoires in COVID-19. Measured with immunoSEQ multiplex PCR; TCRdb has only the in-frame clones, and not every one. The sample yields just over 650,000 clones, around 89% seen once. Sequencing was carried out using peripheral blood. Every receptor here comes from a woman in her late teens or twenties with acute or convalescent COVID-19. Each CDR3 is given with its conserved first and last residue. Fields, in order: CDR3 DNA, CDR3 protein, D gene, J gene, V gene, clone size, CDR3 length. The D gene is left open where the match is weak. Size tells how often a clone was seen (once, few, many) or the class of an expanded clone, and some rows leave it out.

DNA: TGTGCCAGCAGCTTTGAGAGGGTGATCTCCTACGAGCAGTACTTC; CDR3: CASSFERVISYEQYF; D: NA; J: TRBJ2-7; V: TRBV7-2; size: NA; length: 15
DNA: TGTGCCAGCAGCGTAGATGCGGGGGATGGCTACACCTTC; CDR3: CASSVDAGDGYTF; D: NA; J: TRBJ1-2; V: TRBV9; size: once; length: 13
DNA: TGTGCCAGCAGTGGGGACAGGAGGGGGTTGGGTCGCAATGAGCAGTTCTTC; CDR3: CASSGDRRGLGRNEQFF; D: TRBD1; J: TRBJ2-1; V: TRBV6-2/TRBV6-3; size: NA; length: 17
DNA: TGTGCCAGCAGTGAAGACCCCGTATTGCGTCCCTACGAGCAGTACTTC; CDR3: CASSEDPVLRPYEQYF; D: NA; J: TRBJ2-7; V: TRBV6-1; size: NA; length: 16
DNA: TGTGCCAGCAGCAGGACCAGTACGGGCGGGGAGCAGTACTTC; CDR3: CASSRTSTGGEQYF; D: NA; J: TRBJ2-7; V: TRBV7-9; size: NA; length: 14
DNA: TGTGCCAGCAGCCAAGAAGAGTGGGCCACTGAAGCTTTCTTT; CDR3: CASSQEEWATEAFF; D: NA; J: TRBJ1-1; V: TRBV14; size: NA; length: 14
DNA: TGTGCCAGCAGTGGGCAGGGTAAGAATCAGCCCCAGCATTTT; CDR3: CASSGQGKNQPQHF; D: NA; J: TRBJ1-5; V: TRBV2; size: NA; length: 14
DNA: TGTGCCAGCAGCCGGACTAGCGGGGGGGGATACTCCTACAATGAGCAGTTCTTC; CDR3: CASSRTSGGGYSYNEQFF; D: TRBD2; J: TRBJ2-1; V: TRBV7-9; size: NA; length: 18
DNA: TGTGCCAGTAGAGACAACTCTGGAAACACCATATATTTT; CDR3: CASRDNSGNTIYF; D: NA; J: TRBJ1-3; V: TRBV6-5; size: NA; length: 13
DNA: TGTGCCAGCAGCGTAGGCAGGTTTGCCGGGGAGCTGTTTTTT; CDR3: CASSVGRFAGELFF; D: NA; J: TRBJ2-2; V: TRBV9; size: NA; length: 14
DNA: TGTGCCAGCAGTCATGGGCAGGCTGAAGCTTTCTTT; CDR3: CASSHGQAEAFF; D: NA; J: TRBJ1-1; V: TRBV5-6; size: NA; length: 12
DNA: TGCAGTGCTAGTGAGGCAGTCACTGAAGCTTTCTTT; CDR3: CSASEAVTEAFF; D: NA; J: TRBJ1-1; V: TRBV20-1; size: NA; length: 12
DNA: TGTGCCAGCAGTACCCGGACAGGGAAAAGCAATCAGCCCCAGCATTTT; CDR3: CASSTRTGKSNQPQHF; D: TRBD1; J: TRBJ1-5; V: TRBV28; size: NA; length: 16
DNA: TGTGCCAGCAGCCCTGGTCGCGGGTACTCTGGAAACACCATATATTTT; CDR3: CASSPGRGYSGNTIYF; D: NA; J: TRBJ1-3; V: TRBV5-8; size: NA; length: 16
DNA: TGTGCCAGCAGCCCCGAACTGGACAGGGGGCGTCCCAATCAGCCCCAGCATTTT; CDR3: CASSPELDRGRPNQPQHF; D: TRBD1; J: TRBJ1-5; V: TRBV11-2; size: once; length: 18
DNA: TGTGCCAGCAGCTGGGGAGTTGAAGCTTTCTTT; CDR3: CASSWGVEAFF; D: NA; J: TRBJ1-1; V: TRBV21-1; size: NA; length: 11
DNA: TGTGCCAGCAGCCAATCCATGTTTCAGCAGTTCTTC; CDR3: CASSQSMFQQFF; D: NA; J: TRBJ2-1; V: TRBV14; size: NA; length: 12
DNA: TGTGCCAGTAGTGGGGCAGGGTCTAGGGGATCCTATGGCTACACCTTC; CDR3: CASSGAGSRGSYGYTF; D: NA; J: TRBJ1-2; V: TRBV19; size: NA; length: 16
DNA: TGCGCCAGCAGCGAAGGAGTGCACACTGAAGCTTTCTTT; CDR3: CASSEGVHTEAFF; D: NA; J: TRBJ1-1; V: TRBV4-3; size: NA; length: 13
DNA: TGCGCCAGCAGCGGGGGACAGGGTAACACTGAAGCTTTCTTT; CDR3: CASSGGQGNTEAFF; D: TRBD1; J: TRBJ1-1; V: TRBV5-1; size: NA; length: 14
DNA: TGTGCCAGCAGCCCAGGACAGGGGAAGGACGAGCAGTACTTC; CDR3: CASSPGQGKDEQYF; D: TRBD1; J: TRBJ2-7; V: TRBV7-9; size: NA; length: 14
DNA: TGTGCCACCAGCATCGAGGGATTGACTGAAGCTTTCTTT; CDR3: CATSIEGLTEAFF; D: NA; J: TRBJ1-1; V: TRBV15; size: NA; length: 13
DNA: TGTGCTAGTGGTTTCCCCCTTTCGGGGGAGACAGATACGCAGTATTTT; CDR3: CASGFPLSGETDTQYF; D: NA; J: TRBJ2-3; V: TRBV12-5; size: once; length: 16
DNA: TGTGCCAGCAGCTTGTTAGCGGGGGGGCCGGGTGAGCAGTTCTTC; CDR3: CASSLLAGGPGEQFF; D: TRBD2; J: TRBJ2-1; V: TRBV7-2; size: NA; length: 15
DNA: TGTGCCAGCAGTTCCGCCCCGGGACAGGGGGCTGGGGAGCAGTACTTC; CDR3: CASSSAPGQGAGEQYF; D: TRBD1; J: TRBJ2-7; V: TRBV27; size: few; length: 16
DNA: TGTGCCAGCACCATGGGGCCGAACACTGAAGCTTTCTTT; CDR3: CASTMGPNTEAFF; D: NA; J: TRBJ1-1; V: TRBV27; size: NA; length: 13
DNA: TGTGCCAGCAGCCAAGCCCACGGGTATGACTATGGCTACACCTTC; CDR3: CASSQAHGYDYGYTF; D: NA; J: TRBJ1-2; V: TRBV14; size: NA; length: 15
DNA: TGTGCCAGCAGCAAAGGGACCGGGACAGGGGGCCAGCCCCAGCATTTT; CDR3: CASSKGTGTGGQPQHF; D: TRBD1; J: TRBJ1-5; V: TRBV7-2; size: NA; length: 16
DNA: TGCAGCGTTCTCGGGATAAGTACCGGGGAGCTGTTTTTT; CDR3: CSVLGISTGELFF; D: NA; J: TRBJ2-2; V: TRBV29-1; size: NA; length: 13
DNA: TGTGCCAGCAGCCAAGATGACGAGGGGGAGAACACTGAAGCTTTCTTT; CDR3: CASSQDDEGENTEAFF; D: NA; J: TRBJ1-1; V: TRBV3-1/TRBV3-2; size: once; length: 16
DNA: TGTGCCAGCAGTGAGGGCCTTTGGTACGAGCAGTACTTC; CDR3: CASSEGLWYEQYF; D: NA; J: TRBJ2-7; V: TRBV6-1; size: once; length: 13
DNA: TGTGCCAGCAGAGGTCCCGGGACAGGATTGAACACTGAAGCTTTCTTT; CDR3: CASRGPGTGLNTEAFF; D: TRBD1; J: TRBJ1-1; V: TRBV2; size: once; length: 16
DNA: TGTGCCACCAGTGATTTGTTGGGGGGGGAGACCCAGTACTTC; CDR3: CATSDLLGGETQYF; D: TRBD2; J: TRBJ2-5; V: TRBV24-1; size: NA; length: 14
DNA: TGTGCCAGCAGTACAGGGGGCCGGGGCTACACCTTC; CDR3: CASSTGGRGYTF; D: TRBD1; J: TRBJ1-2; V: TRBV6-5; size: NA; length: 12
DNA: TGTGCCATCAGTGAGAGCGGACAGATACCACTAATAGGCTACACCTTC; CDR3: CAISESGQIPLIGYTF; D: NA; J: TRBJ1-2; V: TRBV10-3; size: NA; length: 16
DNA: TGTGCCAGCAGCTTCCTAGCGGGGACCACCGGGGAGCTGTTTTTT; CDR3: CASSFLAGTTGELFF; D: TRBD2; J: TRBJ2-2; V: TRBV5-5; size: NA; length: 15
DNA: TGCGCCAGCAGCTCGTCCGGGACAGGGGTCACAGATACGCAGTATTTT; CDR3: CASSSSGTGVTDTQYF; D: TRBD1; J: TRBJ2-3; V: TRBV5-1; size: NA; length: 16
DNA: TGTGCCATCATGGTGTCGGACAGGGAGGTCAACTATGGCTACACCTTC; CDR3: CAIMVSDREVNYGYTF; D: TRBD1; J: TRBJ1-2; V: TRBV10-3; size: NA; length: 16
DNA: TGCGCCAGCAGCTTTGCGACAGACTATGGCTACACCTTC; CDR3: CASSFATDYGYTF; D: NA; J: TRBJ1-2; V: TRBV5-1; size: NA; length: 13
DNA: TGCGCCAGCAGCCTCCGGGACAACCACGAGCAGTACTTC; CDR3: CASSLRDNHEQYF; D: NA; J: TRBJ2-7; V: TRBV4-1; size: NA; length: 13
DNA: TGTGCCATCAGTCCCGGGGGGCGCACAGATACGCAGTATTTT; CDR3: CAISPGGRTDTQYF; D: NA; J: TRBJ2-3; V: TRBV10-3; size: NA; length: 14
DNA: TGTGCCAGCAGCTCCCGGACAGGAGGGTCCTACAATGAGCAGTTCTTC; CDR3: CASSSRTGGSYNEQFF; D: NA; J: TRBJ2-1; V: TRBV7-9; size: NA; length: 16
DNA: TGTGCCAGCTCACATGTCAGGGAGGTTTATGGCTACACCTTC; CDR3: CASSHVREVYGYTF; D: NA; J: TRBJ1-2; V: TRBV18; size: NA; length: 14
DNA: TGTGCCAGCAGCGCTTCAGGGACAGGGGAGACTGAAGCTTTCTTT; CDR3: CASSASGTGETEAFF; D: TRBD1; J: TRBJ1-1; V: TRBV2; size: NA; length: 15
DNA: TGTGCCAGCAGCTTAGCCCCGGCGGCCGGGGGAAATCAGCCCCAGCATTTT; CDR3: CASSLAPAAGGNQPQHF; D: NA; J: TRBJ1-5; V: TRBV7-9; size: NA; length: 17
DNA: TGTGCCACCAGTTTACCGGGACAGGGGGCTAATGGCTACACCTTC; CDR3: CATSLPGQGANGYTF; D: TRBD1; J: TRBJ1-2; V: TRBV15; size: NA; length: 15
DNA: TGTGCCAGCAGTCGGGACAGGGTGGGAGGCCAGTACTTC; CDR3: CASSRDRVGGQYF; D: TRBD1; J: TRBJ2-5; V: TRBV6-5; size: NA; length: 13
DNA: TGTGCCAGCACTAGGGGCACTGAAGCTTTCTTT; CDR3: CASTRGTEAFF; D: NA; J: TRBJ1-1; V: TRBV12-3/TRBV12-4; size: NA; length: 11
DNA: TGCGCCAGCAGCGCCTCCGGGACTGACAATTTGGGCCTCCACTTT; CDR3: CASSASGTDNLGLHF; D: NA; J: TRBJ1-6; V: TRBV5-1; size: once; length: 15